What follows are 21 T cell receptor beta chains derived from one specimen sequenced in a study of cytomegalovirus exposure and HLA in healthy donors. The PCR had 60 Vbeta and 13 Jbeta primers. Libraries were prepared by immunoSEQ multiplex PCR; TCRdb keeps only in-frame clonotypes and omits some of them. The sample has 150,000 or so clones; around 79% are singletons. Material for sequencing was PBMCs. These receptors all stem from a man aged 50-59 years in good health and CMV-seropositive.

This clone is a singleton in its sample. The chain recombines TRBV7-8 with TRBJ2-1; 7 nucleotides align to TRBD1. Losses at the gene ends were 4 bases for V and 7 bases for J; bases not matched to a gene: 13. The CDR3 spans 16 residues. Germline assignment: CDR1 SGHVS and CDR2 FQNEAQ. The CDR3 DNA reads TGTGCCAGCAGCTCGGGACAGACGCTTATACCGAATGAGCAGTTCTTC. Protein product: CASSSGQTLIPNEQFF.

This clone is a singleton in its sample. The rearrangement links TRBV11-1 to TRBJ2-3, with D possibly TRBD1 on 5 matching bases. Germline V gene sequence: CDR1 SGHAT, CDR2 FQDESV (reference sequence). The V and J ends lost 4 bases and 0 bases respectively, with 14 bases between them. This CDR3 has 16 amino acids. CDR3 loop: CASSSVGHTSTDTQYF. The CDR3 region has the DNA TGTGCCAGCAGCTCCGTCGGACATACTAGCACAGATACGCAGTATTTT.

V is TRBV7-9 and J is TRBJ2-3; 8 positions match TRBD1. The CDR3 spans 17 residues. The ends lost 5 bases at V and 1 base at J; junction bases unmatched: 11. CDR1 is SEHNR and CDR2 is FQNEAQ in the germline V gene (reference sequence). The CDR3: CASSTSGQGWGTDTQYF. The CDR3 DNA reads TGTGCCAGCAGCACCAGTGGACAGGGATGGGGCACAGATACGCAGTATTTT.

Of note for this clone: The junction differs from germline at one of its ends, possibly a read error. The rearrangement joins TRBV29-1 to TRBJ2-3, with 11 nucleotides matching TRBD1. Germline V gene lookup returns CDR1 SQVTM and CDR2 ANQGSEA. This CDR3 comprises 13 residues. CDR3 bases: TGCGCGGGGACAGGGGGGGGCCCAGATGCGCAGTATTTT. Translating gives CAGTGGGPDAQYF.

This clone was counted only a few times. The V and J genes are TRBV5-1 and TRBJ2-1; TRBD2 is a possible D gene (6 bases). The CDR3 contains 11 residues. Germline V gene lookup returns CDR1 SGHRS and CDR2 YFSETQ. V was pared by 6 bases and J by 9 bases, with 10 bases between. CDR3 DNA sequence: TGCGCCAGCAACCGGGGGACTGAGCAGTTCTTC. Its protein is CASNRGTEQFF.

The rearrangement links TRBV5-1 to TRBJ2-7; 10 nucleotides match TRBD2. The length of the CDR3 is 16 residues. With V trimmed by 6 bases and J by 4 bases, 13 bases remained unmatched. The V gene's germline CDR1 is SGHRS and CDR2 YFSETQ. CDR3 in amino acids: CASNPGGTSVWYEQYF. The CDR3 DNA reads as TGCGCCAGCAACCCAGGAGGGACTAGCGTTTGGTACGAGCAGTACTTC.

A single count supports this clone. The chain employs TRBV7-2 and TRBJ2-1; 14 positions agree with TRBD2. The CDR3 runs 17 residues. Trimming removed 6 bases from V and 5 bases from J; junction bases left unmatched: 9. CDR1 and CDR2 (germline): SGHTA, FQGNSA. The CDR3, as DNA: TGTGCCAGCAGAAACCGACTAGCGGGGGGGCCCAACAATGAGCAGTTCTTC. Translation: CASRNRLAGGPNNEQFF.

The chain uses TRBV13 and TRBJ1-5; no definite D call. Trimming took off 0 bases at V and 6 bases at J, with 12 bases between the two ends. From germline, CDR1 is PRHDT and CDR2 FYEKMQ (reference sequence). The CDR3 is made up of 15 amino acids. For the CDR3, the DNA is TGTGCCAGCAGCTTAGGCCGAGGGTCTAGTCAGCCCCAGCATTTT. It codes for CASSLGRGSSQPQHF.

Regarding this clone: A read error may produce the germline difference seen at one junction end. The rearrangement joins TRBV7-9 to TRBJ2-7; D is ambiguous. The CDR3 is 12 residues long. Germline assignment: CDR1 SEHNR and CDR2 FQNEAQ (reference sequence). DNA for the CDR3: TGTTCCAGCAGCTCCCACAGCTACGAGCAGTACTTC. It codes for CSSSSHSYEQYF.

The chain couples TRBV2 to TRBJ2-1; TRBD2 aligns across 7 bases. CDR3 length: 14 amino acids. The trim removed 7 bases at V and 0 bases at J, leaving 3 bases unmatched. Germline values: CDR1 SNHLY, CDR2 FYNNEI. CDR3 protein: CASTIAGSYNEQFF. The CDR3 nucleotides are TGTGCCAGCACAATAGCGGGCTCCTACAATGAGCAGTTCTTC.

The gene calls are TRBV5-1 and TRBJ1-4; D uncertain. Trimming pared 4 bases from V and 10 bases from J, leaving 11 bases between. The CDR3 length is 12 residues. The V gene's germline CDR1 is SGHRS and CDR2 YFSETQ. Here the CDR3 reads CASSTEGVKLFF. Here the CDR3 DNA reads TGCGCCAGCAGCACAGAGGGAGTAAAACTGTTTTTT.

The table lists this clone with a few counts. The CDR3 sequence is CASSAGGGGLYEQYV. The CDR3 DNA reads TGCGCCAGCAGTGCTGGCGGGGGGGGTCTGTACGAGCAGTACGTC. V usage is TRBV10-2 and J usage is TRBJ2-7, with 9 nucleotides matching TRBD2. This CDR3 region has 15 residues. Germline lookup yields CDR1 WSHSY and CDR2 SAAADI. Losses at the gene ends were 4 bases for V and 4 bases for J; bases not matched to a gene: 8.

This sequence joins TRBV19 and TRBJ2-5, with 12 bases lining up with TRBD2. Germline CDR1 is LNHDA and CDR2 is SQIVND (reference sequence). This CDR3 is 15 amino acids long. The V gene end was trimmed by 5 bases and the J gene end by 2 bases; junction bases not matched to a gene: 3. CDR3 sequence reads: CASSFGLAGQETQYF. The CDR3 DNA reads TGTGCCAGTAGTTTCGGACTAGCGGGACAAGAGACCCAGTACTTC.

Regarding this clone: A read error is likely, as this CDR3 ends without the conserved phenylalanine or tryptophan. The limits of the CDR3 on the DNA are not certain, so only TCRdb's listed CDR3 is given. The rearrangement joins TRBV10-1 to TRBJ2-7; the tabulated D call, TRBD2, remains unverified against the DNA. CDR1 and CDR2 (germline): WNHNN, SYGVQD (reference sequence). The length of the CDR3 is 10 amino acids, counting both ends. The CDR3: CASSELAGVD.

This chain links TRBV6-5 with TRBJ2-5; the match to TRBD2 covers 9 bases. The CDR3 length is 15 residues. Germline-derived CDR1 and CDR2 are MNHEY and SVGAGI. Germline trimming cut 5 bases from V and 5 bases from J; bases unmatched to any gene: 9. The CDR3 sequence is CASSILAGNWETQYF. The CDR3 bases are TGTGCCAGCAGTATCCTAGCGGGGAATTGGGAGACCCAGTACTTC.

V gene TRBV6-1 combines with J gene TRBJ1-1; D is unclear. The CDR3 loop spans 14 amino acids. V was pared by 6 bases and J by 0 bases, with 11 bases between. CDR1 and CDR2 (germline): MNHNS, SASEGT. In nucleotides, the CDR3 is TGTGCCAGCAGGGCGACGAGGATGAACACTGAAGCTTTCTTT. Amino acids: CASRATRMNTEAFF.

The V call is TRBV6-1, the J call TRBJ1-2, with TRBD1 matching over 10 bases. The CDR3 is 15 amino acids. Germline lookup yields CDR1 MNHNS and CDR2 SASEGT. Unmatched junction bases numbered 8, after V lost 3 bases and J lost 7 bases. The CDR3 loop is CASSEVPGTGAGYTF. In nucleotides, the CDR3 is TGTGCCAGCAGTGAGGTTCCCGGGACAGGGGCTGGCTACACCTTC.

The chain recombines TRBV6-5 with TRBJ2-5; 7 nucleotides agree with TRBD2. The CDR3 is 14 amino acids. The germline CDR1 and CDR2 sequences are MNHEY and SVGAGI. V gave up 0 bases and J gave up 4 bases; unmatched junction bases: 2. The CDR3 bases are TGTGCCAGCAGTTACTCGACTAGCTTAGAGACCCAGTACTTC. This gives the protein CASSYSTSLETQYF.

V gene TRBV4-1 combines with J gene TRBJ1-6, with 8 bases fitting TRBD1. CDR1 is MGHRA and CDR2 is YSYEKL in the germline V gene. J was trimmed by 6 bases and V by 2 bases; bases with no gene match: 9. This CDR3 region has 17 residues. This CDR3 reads CASSQFKTGVFNSPLHF. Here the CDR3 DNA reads TGCGCCAGCAGCCAATTCAAGACAGGGGTCTTTAATTCACCCCTCCACTTT.

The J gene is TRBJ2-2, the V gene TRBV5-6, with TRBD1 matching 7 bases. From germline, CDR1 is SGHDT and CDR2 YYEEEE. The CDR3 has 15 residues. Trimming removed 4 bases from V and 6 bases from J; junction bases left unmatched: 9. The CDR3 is CASSTQTGNAGELFF. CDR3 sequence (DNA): TGTGCCAGCAGCACCCAGACAGGGAATGCCGGGGAGCTGTTTTTT.

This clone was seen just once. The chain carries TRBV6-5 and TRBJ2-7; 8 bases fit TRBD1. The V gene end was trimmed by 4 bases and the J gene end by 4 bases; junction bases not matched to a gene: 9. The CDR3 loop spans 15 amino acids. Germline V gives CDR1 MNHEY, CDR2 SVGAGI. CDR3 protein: CASSLGQGRFYEQYF. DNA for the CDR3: TGTGCCAGCAGTTTAGGACAGGGCCGATTTTACGAGCAGTACTTC.